These T cell receptor beta chains were read from a single sample in a study of blood T cells in healthy people across ages. TCRdb ran MiXCR on the 5' RACE reads and lists one entry per CDR3 protein. The sample lists 600,000 or so distinct CDR3 sequences; approximately 30% were seen once. The specimen sequenced was blood. The receptors originated from a woman aged 80 or over in good health. CDR3s include the opening cysteine and the closing phenylalanine or tryptophan. A D gene is named only where the DNA matches it firmly. The listing skips clone size in some rows; elsewhere it reads once, few, many or a size class.

j_call v_call clone_size d_call cdr3_nt cdr3_aa
TRBJ2-3 TRBV6-2/TRBV6-3 NA TRBD2 TGTGCCAGCAGTCGCCAGGGACTAGCGGGGGGCCGCACAGATACGCAGTATTTT CASSRQGLAGGRTDTQYF
TRBJ1-6 TRBV9 many NA TGTGCCAGCAGCGTAGGTGGAAGGGCAGGCGGTTCACCCCTCCACTTT CASSVGGRAGGSPLHF
TRBJ1-4 TRBV7-9 NA TRBD1 TGTGCCAGCAGCGTAACGTCGACAGGGGCTGGCGAAAAACTGTTTTTT CASSVTSTGAGEKLFF
TRBJ2-3 TRBV7-2 many NA TGTGCCAGCAGCTCCGGTGGGGGCTTTCGACCAGATACGCAGTATTTT CASSSGGGFRPDTQYF
TRBJ2-7 TRBV29-1 few TRBD1 TGCAGCGTTCTGGACAGGGGAAGCCACTACGAGCAGTACTTC CSVLDRGSHYEQYF
TRBJ1-5 TRBV27 many NA TGTGCCAGCAGTTTAATGGGGGGTTTAAGCAATCAGCCCCAGCATTTT CASSLMGGLSNQPQHF
TRBJ2-7 TRBV29-1 NA TRBD1 TGCAGCGTCCCCCAGGGGGCCTCCTACAATGAGCAGTACTTC CSVPQGASYNEQYF
TRBJ2-3 TRBV7-2 many TRBD2 TGTGCCAGCAGCCCTACTAGCGGCACAGATACGCAGTATTTT CASSPTSGTDTQYF
TRBJ1-2 TRBV29-1 NA TRBD1 TGCAGCACCAGACAGGGGGCTAAAGCTAACTATGGCTACACCTTC CSTRQGAKANYGYTF
TRBJ2-7 TRBV9 NA TRBD2 TGTGCCAGCAGCGTAGCAGGGACTAGCGGGGGATCCTCCTACGAGCAGTACTTC CASSVAGTSGGSSYEQYF
TRBJ2-5 TRBV15 NA NA TGTGCCACCAGCATCCAACTCCAGGAGACCCAGTACTTC CATSIQLQETQYF
TRBJ2-5 TRBV12-3/TRBV12-4 many TRBD2 TGTGCCAGCAGTTATGGGACTAGCGGGGTTGAGACCCAGTACTTC CASSYGTSGVETQYF
TRBJ2-5 TRBV20-1 many NA TGCAGTGCTAGAGATGGGGGACGGGCCGGAGAGACCCAGTACTTC CSARDGGRAGETQYF
TRBJ1-4 TRBV11-2 NA NA TGTGCCAGCAGCCGCCTCGGTTCCGGGGTCACTAATGAAAAACTGTTTTTT CASSRLGSGVTNEKLFF
TRBJ2-6 TRBV30 many NA TGTGCCTGGAGTGTACCGGGACTGTTCTCTGGGGCCAACGTCCTGACTTTC CAWSVPGLFSGANVLTF
TRBJ2-3 TRBV7-2 many TRBD2 TGTGCCAGCAGCTTAGTCTTAGCGGGGGGGCCCACAGATACGCAGTATTTT CASSLVLAGGPTDTQYF
TRBJ1-1 TRBV29-1 NA TRBD1 TGCAGCGGAGGGACAGGGGGCCCGAACACTGAAGCTTTCTTT CSGGTGGPNTEAFF
TRBJ2-3 TRBV2 NA NA TGTGCCAGCAGTCCCATGGGGGCAGATACGCAGTATTTT CASSPMGADTQYF
TRBJ2-1 TRBV29-1 NA TRBD2 TGCAGCGTTGATCAAGCGGGAATAAACAATGAGCAGTTCTTC CSVDQAGINNEQFF
TRBJ1-6 TRBV27 many NA TGTGCCAGCAGTTCCCCGACAGGAGATAATTCACCCCTCCACTTT CASSSPTGDNSPLHF
TRBJ1-1 TRBV14 NA NA TGTGCCAGCACCCAGGGTCCCAGGAACACTGAAGCTTTCTTT CASTQGPRNTEAFF
TRBJ1-3 TRBV19 NA TRBD1 TGTGCCAGTAGTCGGACAGGGTCTAACTCTGGAAACACCATATATTTT CASSRTGSNSGNTIYF
TRBJ1-2 TRBV11-2 NA NA TGTGCCAGCAGCTTAGTCCTGGGTATAGGTGGGGGCTACACCTTC CASSLVLGIGGGYTF
TRBJ2-7 TRBV12-3/TRBV12-4 NA NA TGTGCCAGCAGTAAGCTTCAGGGATACGAGCAGTACTTC CASSKLQGYEQYF
TRBJ2-1 TRBV9 NA TRBD1 TGTGCCAGCAGCGCCCCTCCCTCAGGGGGAAGCTCCTACAATGAGCAGTTCTTC CASSAPPSGGSSYNEQFF
TRBJ1-2 TRBV6-5 many NA TGTGCCAGCAGTTATGGGGCGCGGGGGCGAGCTTCTAACTATGGCTACACCTTC CASSYGARGRASNYGYTF
TRBJ1-2 TRBV30 few NA TGTGCCTGGAGGCCGCCGGTTTTCTATGGCTACACCTTC CAWRPPVFYGYTF
TRBJ2-3 TRBV7-3 many NA TGTGCCAGCAGCCCCTCCCTTCGGTCGGATACGCAGTATTTT CASSPSLRSDTQYF
TRBJ2-5 TRBV6-2/TRBV6-3 many NA TGTGCCAGCAGCCCTGGCCGAGTTAGAGCGGGCCAAGAGACCCAGTACTTC CASSPGRVRAGQETQYF
TRBJ2-5 TRBV7-3 many NA TGTGCCAGCAGCTTAGGGGGGGGACAAAGGGAGACCCAGTACTTC CASSLGGGQRETQYF
TRBJ2-1 TRBV19 NA NA TGTGCCAGTAGTACTCGAAGGGACTACAATGAGCAGTTCTTC CASSTRRDYNEQFF
TRBJ2-3 TRBV5-1 many NA TGCGCCAGCAGCTTGAGGGGCGCGGGCGCAGATACGCAGTATTTT CASSLRGAGADTQYF
TRBJ2-6 TRBV5-1 many NA TGCGCCAGCAGCTTGGAGCCAGGGCCCAGCTCTGGGGCCAACGTCCTGACTTTC CASSLEPGPSSGANVLTF
TRBJ1-2 TRBV12-3/TRBV12-4 many NA TGTGCCACCCAGCTGGGGACGGCTCCTAACTATGGCTACACCTTC CATQLGTAPNYGYTF
TRBJ2-1 TRBV7-3 many TRBD1 TGTGCCAGCAGCTTAACGAGGAAGTTAGGGACAGGGGTGGGCAATGAGCAGTTCTTC CASSLTRKLGTGVGNEQFF
TRBJ2-4 TRBV20-1 NA NA TGCAGTGCTAGAGATGGGGCAGAGAGCCTAGCCAAAAACATTCAGTACTTC CSARDGAESLAKNIQYF
TRBJ2-2 TRBV7-7 NA NA TGTGCTAGCAGCTTAGTCCTAAACACCGGGGAGCTGTTTTTT CASSLVLNTGELFF
TRBJ2-6 TRBV7-2 many NA TGTGCCAGCAGCCTGCGGAGCTCTGGGGCCAACGTCCTGACTTTC CASSLRSSGANVLTF
TRBJ2-3 TRBV27 many NA TGTGCCAGCTCGCGTGACCTCCCCACAGATACGCAGTATTTT CASSRDLPTDTQYF
TRBJ2-2 TRBV5-5 NA NA TGTGCCAGCAGCTTGGGTCTGATCACAGGGGAGCTGTTTTTT CASSLGLITGELFF
TRBJ1-3 TRBV30 few NA TGTGCCTGGAGCGCGAGTTTTCGGGTCGGAAACACCATATATTTT CAWSASFRVGNTIYF
TRBJ2-7 TRBV6-2/TRBV6-3 many TRBD2 TGTGCCAGCAGTTCCGATGGACTAGCGGGCTACGAGCAGTACTTC CASSSDGLAGYEQYF